This entry describes one T cell receptor beta chain. The antigen remains undetermined. V was shortened by 2 bases and J by 3 bases, with 7 bases between the two germline ends. Germline V lookup: CDR1 MNHEY, CDR2 SVGAGI. There are 13 residues in the CDR3. This sample is drawn from a study of cytomegalovirus exposure and HLA in healthy donors. Overall study context: Within the Caucasian-associated ancestry cluster were around 81% of the roughly 400 genotyped donors.

Primers included in the PCR were 60 Vbeta and 13 Jbeta primers. TCRdb's table, derived via immunoSEQ multiplex PCR, lists solely in-frame clones and lacks some. The sample holds 100,000 or so clones; approximately 85% are singletons and the top ten take less than 5%. Overall study results and limits: An observed cluster of highly shared sequence variants was recorded as a likely sequencing artifact. Trimming of TCR beta V- and J-genes showed a link, identified in a later analysis, to a missense DCLRE1C variant. According to an earlier analysis, most TCR beta V segments yielded productive rearrangements about 90% or about 30% of the time.

This chain links TRBV6-5 with TRBJ1-2, with D uncertain. This clonotype was sampled from a man aged 30-40 years in good health and CMV-seronegative. Material: PBMCs. The CDR3 coding sequence is TGTGCCAGCAGTTACGGCAGGCACTATGGCTACACCTTC. It codes for CASSYGRHYGYTF.